This TCR beta chain was documented in a study of T cell clonality in common variable immunodeficiency. The study's findings and limits: Links between repertoire features and CVID complications were heterogeneity-limited. Common variable immunodeficiency TCR beta sequences reportedly had fewer deletions and N-nucleotide insertions.

Both groups were predominantly of Caucasian heritage. This clone was picked up a small number of times. Its antigen is currently unknown. The CDR3 extends 3 residues past the end of the read, so its final part is completed from the germline J gene. The V end was cut by 6 bases, the J end by 5 bases, with 13 bases between. The CDR3 extends over 14 amino acids. CDR1 is SNHLY and CDR2 is FYNNEI in the germline V gene. Sequencing input was equivalent genomic DNA from CVID and controls. The repertoire was sequenced with immunoSEQ multiplex PCR; TCRdb's copy has only in-frame clones and lacks some. The data show 42,000 or so clones, with none appearing a single time.

The clonotype was recovered from a person between 18 and 70 years old in good health. The chain carries TRBV2 and TRBJ2-2; weak D call: TRBD1 (5 bases). Sequenced: peripheral blood mononuclear cells. CDR3 in amino acids: CASRAPTETGELFF. The sequenced part of the CDR3 DNA is TGTGCCAGCAGGGCGCCGACAGAGACCGGGGAG.